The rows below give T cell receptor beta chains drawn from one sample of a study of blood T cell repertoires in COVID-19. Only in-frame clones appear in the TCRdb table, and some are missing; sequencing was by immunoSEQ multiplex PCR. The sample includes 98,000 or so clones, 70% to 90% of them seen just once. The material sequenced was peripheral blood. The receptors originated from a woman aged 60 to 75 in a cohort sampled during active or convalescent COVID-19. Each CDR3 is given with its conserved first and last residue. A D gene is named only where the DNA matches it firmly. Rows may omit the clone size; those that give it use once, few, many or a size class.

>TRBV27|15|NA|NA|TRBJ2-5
CASSSSVTLQETQYF
TGTGCCAGCAGTTCTAGCGTTACCCTTCAAGAGACCCAGTACTTC
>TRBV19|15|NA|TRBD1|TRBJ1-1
CASRPLDRDNTEAFF
TGTGCCAGTAGACCCCTAGACAGGGATAACACTGAAGCTTTCTTT
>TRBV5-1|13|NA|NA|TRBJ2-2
CASSLAAGGELFF
TGCGCCAGCAGCTTGGCCGCGGGCGGGGAGCTGTTTTTT
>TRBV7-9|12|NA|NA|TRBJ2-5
CASSSIIETQYF
TGTGCCAGCAGCTCTATTATCGAGACCCAGTACTTC
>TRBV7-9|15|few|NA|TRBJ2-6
CASSSRVSGANVLTF
TGTGCCAGCAGCTCCCGGGTCTCTGGGGCCAACGTCCTGACTTTC
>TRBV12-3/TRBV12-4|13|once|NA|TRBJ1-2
CASRPDRDGGYTF
TGTGCCAGCAGACCCGACAGAGATGGTGGCTACACCTTC
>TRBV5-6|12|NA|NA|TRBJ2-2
CASRGGPGELFF
TGTGCCAGCAGGGGGGGGCCCGGGGAGCTGTTTTTT
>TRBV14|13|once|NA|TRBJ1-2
CASSQDRGGGYTF
TGTGCCAGCAGCCAAGATCGGGGAGGGGGCTACACCTTC
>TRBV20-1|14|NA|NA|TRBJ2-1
CSASSRGGLDEQFF
TGCAGTGCTAGTAGCAGGGGAGGGTTGGATGAGCAGTTCTTC
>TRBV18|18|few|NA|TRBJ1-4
CASSPTPGPRAAGEKLFF
TGTGCCAGCTCACCAACTCCCGGGCCACGGGCCGCGGGTGAAAAACTGTTTTTT
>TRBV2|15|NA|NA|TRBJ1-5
CASSETPRRYQPQHF
TGTGCCAGCAGTGAAACACCCCGGAGGTACCAGCCCCAGCATTTT
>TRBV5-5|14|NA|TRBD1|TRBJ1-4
CASSWGQGKEKLFF
TGTGCCAGCAGCTGGGGACAGGGGAAGGAAAAACTGTTTTTT
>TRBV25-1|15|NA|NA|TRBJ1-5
CASSESDRYNQPQHF
TGTGCCAGCAGTGAATCCGACAGATACAATCAGCCCCAGCATTTT
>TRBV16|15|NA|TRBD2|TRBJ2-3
CASSLLAGNTDTQYF
TGTGCCAGCAGCTTGCTAGCGGGGAACACAGATACGCAGTATTTT
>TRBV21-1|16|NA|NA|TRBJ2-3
CASSKVAGTSTDTQYF
TGTGCCAGCAGCAAAGTAGCCGGAACTAGCACAGATACGCAGTATTTT
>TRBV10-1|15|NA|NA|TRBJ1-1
CASSEDSLANTEAFF
TGCGCCAGCAGTGAGGACAGTTTGGCTAACACTGAAGCTTTCTTT
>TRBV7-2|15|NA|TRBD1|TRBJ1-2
CASSLPGQGNYGYTF
TGTGCCAGCAGCCTACCGGGACAGGGAAACTATGGCTACACCTTC
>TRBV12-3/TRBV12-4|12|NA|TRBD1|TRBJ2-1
CASTRGSNEQFF
TGTGCCAGCACCAGGGGGAGCAATGAGCAGTTCTTC
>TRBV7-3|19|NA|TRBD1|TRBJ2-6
CASSPRGTGGWTGANVLTF
TGTGCCAGCAGCCCGAGGGGGACAGGGGGCTGGACTGGGGCCAACGTCCTGACTTTC
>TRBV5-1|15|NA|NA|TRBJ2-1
CASGAWGALDNEQFF
TGCGCCAGCGGCGCGTGGGGCGCGCTGGACAATGAGCAGTTCTTC
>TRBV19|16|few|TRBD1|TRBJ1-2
CASSIPSPGQLYGYTF
TGTGCCAGTAGTATCCCATCCCCGGGACAGTTATATGGCTACACCTTC
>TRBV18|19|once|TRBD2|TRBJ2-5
CASSPKASGFSGIRETQYF
TGTGCCAGCTCACCAAAGGCTAGCGGGTTTTCGGGAATCAGAGAGACCCAGTACTTC
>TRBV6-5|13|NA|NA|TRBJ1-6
CASRGGTDSPLHF
TGTGCCAGCAGGGGCGGGACGGATTCACCCCTCCACTTT
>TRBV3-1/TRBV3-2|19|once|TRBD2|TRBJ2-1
CASSQDGAPGLVRLREQFF
TGTGCCAGCAGCCAAGATGGGGCCCCGGGACTAGTGAGGTTAAGGGAGCAGTTCTTC
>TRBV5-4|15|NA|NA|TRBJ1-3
CASSIGPGAGNTIYF
TGTGCCAGCAGCATCGGCCCGGGGGCTGGAAACACCATATATTTT
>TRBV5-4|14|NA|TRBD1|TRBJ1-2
CASSTIQGAYGYTF
TGTGCCAGCAGCACGATACAGGGGGCCTATGGCTACACCTTC